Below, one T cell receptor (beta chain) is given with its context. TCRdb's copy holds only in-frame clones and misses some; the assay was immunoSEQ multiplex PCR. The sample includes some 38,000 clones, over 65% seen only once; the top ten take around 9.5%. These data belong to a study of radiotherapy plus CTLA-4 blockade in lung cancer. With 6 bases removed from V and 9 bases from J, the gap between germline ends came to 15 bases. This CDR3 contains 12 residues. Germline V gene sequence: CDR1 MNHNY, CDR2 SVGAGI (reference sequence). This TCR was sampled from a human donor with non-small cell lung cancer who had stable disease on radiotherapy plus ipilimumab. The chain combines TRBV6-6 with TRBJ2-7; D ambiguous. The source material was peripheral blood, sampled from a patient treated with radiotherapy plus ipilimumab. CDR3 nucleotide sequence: TGTGCCAGCAGCCCCCCCTCCTCGACGCAGTACTTC. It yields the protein CASSPPSSTQYF.